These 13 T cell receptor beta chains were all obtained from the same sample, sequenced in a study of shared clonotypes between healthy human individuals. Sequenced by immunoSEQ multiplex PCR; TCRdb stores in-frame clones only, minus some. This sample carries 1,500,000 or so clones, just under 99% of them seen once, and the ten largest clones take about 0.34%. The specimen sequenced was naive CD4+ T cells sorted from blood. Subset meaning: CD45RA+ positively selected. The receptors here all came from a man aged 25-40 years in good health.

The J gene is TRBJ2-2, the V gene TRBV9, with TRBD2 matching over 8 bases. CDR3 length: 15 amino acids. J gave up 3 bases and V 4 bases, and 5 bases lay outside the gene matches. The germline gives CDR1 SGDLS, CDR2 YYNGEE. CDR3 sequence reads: CASSPFGGDTGELFF. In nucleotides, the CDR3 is TGTGCCAGCAGCCCGTTCGGGGGGGACACCGGGGAGCTGTTTTTT.

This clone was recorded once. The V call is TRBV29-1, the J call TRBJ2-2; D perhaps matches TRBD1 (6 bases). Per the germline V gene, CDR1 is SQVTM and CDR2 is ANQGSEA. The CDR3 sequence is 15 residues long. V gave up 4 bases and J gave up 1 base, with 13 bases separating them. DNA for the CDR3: TGCAGCGTTGTTTTTGGACAGATGAACACCGGGGAGCTGTTTTTT. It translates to CSVVFGQMNTGELFF.

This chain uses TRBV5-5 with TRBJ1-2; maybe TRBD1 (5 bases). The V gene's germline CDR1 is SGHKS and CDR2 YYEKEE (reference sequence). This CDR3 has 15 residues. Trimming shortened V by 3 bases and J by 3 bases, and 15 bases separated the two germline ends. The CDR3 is CASSWDGGGHYGYTF. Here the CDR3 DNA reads TGTGCCAGCAGCTGGGACGGCGGAGGTCACTATGGCTACACCTTC.

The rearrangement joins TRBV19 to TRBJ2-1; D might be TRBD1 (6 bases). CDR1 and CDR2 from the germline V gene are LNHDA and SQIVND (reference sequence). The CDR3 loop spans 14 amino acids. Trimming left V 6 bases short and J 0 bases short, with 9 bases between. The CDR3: CASRNRASYNEQFF. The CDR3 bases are TGTGCCAGTAGAAACAGGGCCTCCTACAATGAGCAGTTCTTC.

CDR3 bases: TGTGCCAGCAGCTTAGATTGGGTGAGGCACAATGAGCAGTTCTTC. It is translated as CASSLDWVRHNEQFF. The chain combines TRBV7-2 with TRBJ2-1; D gene unclear. Trimming removed 1 base from V and 5 bases from J, with 12 bases in between. Per germline, CDR1 SGHTA and CDR2 FQGNSA. This CDR3 is 15 amino acids long.

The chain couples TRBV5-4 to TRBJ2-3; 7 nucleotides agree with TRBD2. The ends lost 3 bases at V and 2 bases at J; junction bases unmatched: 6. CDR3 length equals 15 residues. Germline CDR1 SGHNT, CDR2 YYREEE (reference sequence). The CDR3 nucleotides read TGTGCCAGCAGCTCTTCTAGCGGTCTCACAGATACGCAGTATTTT. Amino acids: CASSSSSGLTDTQYF. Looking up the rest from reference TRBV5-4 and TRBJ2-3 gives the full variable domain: ETGVTQSPTHLIKTRGQQVTLRCSSQSGHNTVSWYQQALGQGPQFIFQYYREEENGRGNFPPRFSGLQFPNYSSELNVNALELDDSALYLCASSSSSGLTDTQYFGPGTRLTVL.

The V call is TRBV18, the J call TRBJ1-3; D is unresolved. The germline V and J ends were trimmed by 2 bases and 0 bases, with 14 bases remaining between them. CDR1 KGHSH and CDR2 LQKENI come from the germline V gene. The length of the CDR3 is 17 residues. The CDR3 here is CASSPISPDLSGNTIYF. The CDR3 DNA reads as TGTGCCAGCTCACCAATCTCCCCGGATCTCTCTGGAAACACCATATATTTT. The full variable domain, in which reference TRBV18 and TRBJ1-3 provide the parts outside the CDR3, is NAGVMQNPRHLVRRRGQEARLRCSPMKGHSHVYWYRQLPEEGLKFMVYLQKENIIDESGMPKERFSAEFPKEGPSILRIQQVVRGDSAAYFCASSPISPDLSGNTIYFGEGSWLTVV.

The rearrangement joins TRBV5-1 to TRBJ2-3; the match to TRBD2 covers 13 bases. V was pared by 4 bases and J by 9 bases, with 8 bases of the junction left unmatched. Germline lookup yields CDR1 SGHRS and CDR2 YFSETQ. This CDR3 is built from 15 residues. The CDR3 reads CASSEVGLAGETQYF. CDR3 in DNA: TGCGCCAGCAGCGAAGTAGGACTAGCGGGAGAGACGCAGTATTTT.

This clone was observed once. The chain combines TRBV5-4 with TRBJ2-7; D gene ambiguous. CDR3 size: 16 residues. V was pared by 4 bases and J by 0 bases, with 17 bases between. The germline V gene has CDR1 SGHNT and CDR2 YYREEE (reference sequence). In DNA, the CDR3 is TGTGCCAGCAGCGGCACGCCCGTCGTGAACTCCTACGAGCAGTACTTC. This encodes CASSGTPVVNSYEQYF. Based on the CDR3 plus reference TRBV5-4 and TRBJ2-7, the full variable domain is ETGVTQSPTHLIKTRGQQVTLRCSSQSGHNTVSWYQQALGQGPQFIFQYYREEENGRGNFPPRFSGLQFPNYSSELNVNALELDDSALYLCASSGTPVVNSYEQYFGPGTRLTVT.

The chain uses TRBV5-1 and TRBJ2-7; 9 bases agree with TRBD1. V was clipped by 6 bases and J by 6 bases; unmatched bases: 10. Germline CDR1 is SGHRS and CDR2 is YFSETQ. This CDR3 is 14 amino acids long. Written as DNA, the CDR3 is TGCGCCAGCACCGTGGGGGACAGGGCTGGCGAGCAGTACTTC. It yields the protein CASTVGDRAGEQYF.

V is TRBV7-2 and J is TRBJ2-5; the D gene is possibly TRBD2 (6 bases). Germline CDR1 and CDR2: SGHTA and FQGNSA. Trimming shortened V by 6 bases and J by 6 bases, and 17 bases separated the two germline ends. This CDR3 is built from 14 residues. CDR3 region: CASRSAGRRKTQYF. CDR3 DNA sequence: TGTGCCAGCAGATCGGCCGGGAGACGCAAGACCCAGTACTTC. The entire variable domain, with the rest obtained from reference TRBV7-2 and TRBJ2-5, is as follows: GAGVSQSPSNKVTEKGKDVELRCDPISGHTALYWYRQSLGQGLEFLIYFQGNSAPDKSGLPSDRFSAERTGGSVSTLTIQRTQQEDSAVYLCASRSAGRRKTQYFGPGTRLLVL.

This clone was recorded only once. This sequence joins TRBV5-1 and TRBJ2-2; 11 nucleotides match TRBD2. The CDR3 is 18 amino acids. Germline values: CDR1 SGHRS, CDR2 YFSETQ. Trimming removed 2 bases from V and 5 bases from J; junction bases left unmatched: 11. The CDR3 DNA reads TGCGCCAGCAGCTTTCAACTAGCGGGAGTCGGTGGGACCGGGGAGCTGTTTTTT. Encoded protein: CASSFQLAGVGGTGELFF.

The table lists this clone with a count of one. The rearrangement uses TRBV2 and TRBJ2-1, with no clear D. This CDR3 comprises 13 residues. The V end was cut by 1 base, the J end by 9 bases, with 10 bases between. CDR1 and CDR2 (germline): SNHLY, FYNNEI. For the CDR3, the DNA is TGTGCCAGCAGTGAAGGGATAGCCCTTGAGCAGTTCTTC. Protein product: CASSEGIALEQFF.